Presented here are 24 T cell receptor beta chains from one specimen sequenced in a study of identical twins. From the 5' RACE reads, TCRdb called clonotypes with MiXCR, one entry per CDR3 protein. The sample has roughly 720,000 distinct CDR3 sequences; 18% are singletons. A further study also used this sample, focusing on T cells expressing NK-cell markers.

The specimen was PBMCs. Source of these receptors: a woman between 18 and 30 years old in good health.

V is TRBV3-1 and J is TRBJ1-6; D is possibly TRBD1 (5 bases). The CDR3 extends over 14 amino acids. The germline gives CDR1 LGHDT, CDR2 YNNKEL (reference sequence). V was cut by 2 bases and J by 7 bases, with 9 bases left in between. CDR3 DNA: TGTGCCAGCAGCCAAACGGCAGGGAATTCACCCCTCCACTTT. Translating gives CASSQTAGNSPLHF.

To note about this clonotype: At one of its ends the junction is not consistent with the germline gene, which may arise from a read error. The rearrangement links TRBV10-3 to TRBJ2-1; 9 positions agree with TRBD2. The CDR3 consists of 15 residues. Germline-derived CDR1 and CDR2 are ENHRY and SYGVKD. The CDR3 DNA sequence: TGTGCCATCACCTCCGGGACTAGCTGGAACAATGATCAGTTCTTC. It encodes CAITSGTSWNNDQFF.

V usage is TRBV11-2 and J usage is TRBJ1-2; D gene uncertain. The CDR3 runs to 12 residues. CDR1 SGHAT and CDR2 FQNNGV come from the germline V gene. Trimming cost V 5 bases and J 5 bases, with 9 bases left between them. This CDR3 reads CASSAEGYGYTF. CDR3 bases: TGTGCCAGCAGCGCAGAGGGTTATGGCTACACCTTC.

In regard to this clonotype: Mismatch with germline at one junction end may stem from a read error. The chain combines TRBV5-6 with TRBJ2-5, with D perhaps matching TRBD1 (5 bases). The CDR3 is 15 residues long. Germline loops: CDR1 SGHDT, CDR2 YYEEEE. CDR3 sequence reads: CASSLLKGRGETRYF. The CDR3, as DNA: TGTGCCAGCAGCTTGCTTAAGGGGCGTGGAGAGACCCGGTACTTC.

The V and J genes are TRBV3-1 and TRBJ1-1; D is ambiguous. Germline CDR1 reads LGHDT; CDR2 reads YNNKEL (reference sequence). This CDR3 comprises 14 residues. V was cut by 3 bases and J by 0 bases, with 8 bases left in between. DNA for the CDR3: TGTGCCAGCAGCCAGGAACGGATGAACACTGAAGCTTTCTTT. Amino acids: CASSQERMNTEAFF.

The chain joins TRBV20-1 to TRBJ2-5; 12 bases are shared with TRBD2. CDR1 is DFQATT, CDR2 SNEGSKA, per germline (reference sequence). Trimming at V came to 4 bases and at J to 5 bases, leaving 5 bases not matched to a gene. The CDR3 contains 14 residues. The CDR3 DNA reads TGCAGTGCTACCATGACTAGCGGGGGCGAGACCCAGTACTTC. Its translation is CSATMTSGGETQYF.

This chain links TRBV10-3 with TRBJ2-5; D perhaps matches TRBD2 (6 bases). Germline CDR1 reads ENHRY; CDR2 reads SYGVKD. V shed 10 bases and J shed 2 bases, with 23 bases lying between them. The CDR3 runs to 16 residues. CDR3 DNA: TGTGCCACCTCAGGAGTCGGGGGAGGCCAACAAGAGACCCAGTACTTC. The encoded protein is CATSGVGGGQQETQYF.

The table lists this clonotype with a few counts. The V call is TRBV7-9, the J call TRBJ2-2; 7 bases match TRBD2. Trimming took 5 bases from V and 7 from J; bases not matched to a gene: 7. Germline V CDR1 and CDR2: SEHNR, FQNEAQ (reference sequence). This CDR3 contains 14 residues. The CDR3 region is CASSVGGSSGELFF. For the CDR3, the DNA is TGTGCCAGCAGCGTCGGCGGGAGTAGCGGGGAGCTGTTTTTT.

This clonotype appeared a few times. The chain has TRBV5-1 and TRBJ2-3, with D possibly matching TRBD1 (6 bases). V was shortened by 3 bases and J by 4 bases, with 21 bases between the two germline ends. Germline CDR1 reads SGHRS; CDR2 reads YFSETQ. The CDR3 has 17 amino acids. DNA for the CDR3: TGCGCCAGCAGCTCCCCCGAGGGGGAAACGCTTTCAGATACGCAGTATTTT. The encoded protein is CASSSPEGETLSDTQYF.

The chain carries TRBV12-5 and TRBJ2-1; 7 positions match TRBD1. The germline V gene encodes CDR1 LGHNT and CDR2 FRNRAP. This CDR3 region has 17 residues. The J segment lost 8 bases and the V segment lost 1 base, leaving 14 bases of the junction unmatched. The CDR3 DNA sequence: TGTGCTAGTGGTTTGGGAGCCATATCCGACAGGGCGGATGAGCAGTTCTTC. Amino acid sequence: CASGLGAISDRADEQFF.

The chain couples TRBV4-1 to TRBJ2-1; D is ambiguous. Looked up from germline, CDR1 is MGHRA and CDR2 is YSYEKL. The CDR3 totals 13 residues. The V end lost 4 bases, the J end lost 8 bases, and 12 bases lay between the germline ends. Here the CDR3 reads CASSLERRYEQFF. In DNA form, the CDR3 reads TGCGCCAGCAGCCTAGAAAGAAGGTATGAGCAGTTCTTC.

Turning to this clonotype: One base away lies a much larger clone, so this may be a sequencing read error. The chain couples TRBV12-3 or TRBV12-4 to TRBJ1-1, with unresolved D. Trimming removed 6 bases at V and 5 bases at J, with 7 bases between. CDR3 length: 11 amino acids. The CDR3 DNA sequence: TGTGCCAGCAGAAGATGGACTGAAGCTTTCTTT. Protein product: CASRRWTEAFF.

This clonotype has more than one count but fewer than ten. J is TRBJ2-2 and V is TRBV7-9; D unresolved. Germline loops: CDR1 SEHNR, CDR2 FQNEAQ (reference sequence). Trimming stripped 7 bases from V and 7 bases from J, with 10 bases between. This CDR3 region has 12 residues. The CDR3 coding sequence is TGTGCCAGCACGGCAAACGGCGGGGAGCTGTTTTTT. Residues: CASTANGGELFF.

Concerning this clonotype itself: An end of the junction does not agree with germline; a read error may underlie this. The V call is TRBV6-6, the J call TRBJ2-1; no clear D gene. The CDR3 covers 13 residues. The germline V gene encodes CDR1 MNHNY and CDR2 SVGAGI (reference sequence). Here the CDR3 reads CTSSYQIRHEQFF. The CDR3 coding sequence is TGTACCAGCAGTTACCAAATACGGCATGAGCAGTTCTTC.

V gene TRBV29-1 combines with J gene TRBJ1-2; D not certain. Trimming left V 8 bases short and J 2 bases short, with 12 bases between. The CDR3 is 12 residues long. Germline assignment: CDR1 SQVTM and CDR2 ANQGSEA. Here the CDR3 DNA reads TGCAGCCTCTCCGGGCCGAACTATGGCTACACCTTC. Amino acid sequence: CSLSGPNYGYTF. Together with reference TRBV29-1 and TRBJ1-2, the CDR3 gives the full variable domain: SAVISQKPSRDICQRGTSLTIQCQVDSQVTMMFWYRQQPGQSLTLIATANQGSEATYESGFVIDKFPISRPNLTFSTLTVSNMSPEDSSIYLCSLSGPNYGYTFGSGTRLTVV.

V usage is TRBV29-1 and J usage is TRBJ2-7; D gene ambiguous. Looked up from germline, CDR1 is SQVTM and CDR2 is ANQGSEA. The CDR3 is 12 amino acids. V lost 0 bases, J lost 6 bases, and 9 bases lay in between. Here the CDR3 reads CSVEDSAAEQYF. Here the CDR3 DNA reads TGCAGCGTTGAAGATTCGGCAGCCGAGCAGTACTTC.

The chain carries TRBV20-1 and TRBJ2-7, with 8 bases identical to TRBD2. The germline V gene has CDR1 DFQATT and CDR2 SNEGSKA (reference sequence). V gave up 3 bases and J gave up 1 base; unmatched junction bases: 8. CDR3 size: 15 residues. The DNA of the CDR3 is TGCAGTGCTAGGGGTAGCGGGACGGGATCCTACGAGCAGTACTTC. Protein: CSARGSGTGSYEQYF.

This clonotype occurred a few times. The chain carries TRBV20-1 and TRBJ1-1; D perhaps matches TRBD1 (6 bases). V lost 3 bases to trimming and J lost 0 bases, with 11 bases between them. The germline V gene has CDR1 DFQATT and CDR2 SNEGSKA (reference sequence). The CDR3 has 14 residues. The CDR3 is CSARWQGLNTEAFF. CDR3 nucleotide sequence: TGCAGTGCTAGGTGGCAGGGGTTGAACACTGAAGCTTTCTTT.

The V gene is TRBV6-2 or TRBV6-3, the J gene TRBJ1-1; D not resolved. Trimming took 6 bases from V and 10 from J, leaving 15 bases between them. The CDR3 is made up of 12 amino acids. The germline gives CDR1 MNHEY, CDR2 SVGEGT. Here the CDR3 DNA reads TGTGCCAGCAGAATATATCCGGGGAGAGCTTTCTTT. The encoded protein is CASRIYPGRAFF.

The CDR3: CASSLREASFSYEQYF. The CDR3 coding sequence is TGTGCCAGCAGCTTGCGGGAAGCGTCTTTCTCCTACGAGCAGTACTTC. This chain connects TRBV6-2 or TRBV6-3 to TRBJ2-7; D may be TRBD2 (6 bases). Germline CDR1 MNHEY, CDR2 SVGEGT. This CDR3 is 16 amino acids long. Trimming cost V 6 bases and J 0 bases, with 18 bases left between them.

At least ten counts were recorded for this clonotype. The chain recombines TRBV7-9 with TRBJ1-1, with D perhaps TRBD1 (5 bases). The CDR3 has 15 amino acids. CDR1 SEHNR and CDR2 FQNEAQ come from the germline V gene (reference sequence). V lost 5 bases and J lost 3, with 16 bases in between. The DNA for the CDR3 is TGTGCCAGCAGCCAACTCGGGCAGGGAGACACTGAAGCTTTCTTT. It specifies CASSQLGQGDTEAFF.

This clonotype occurred a few times. The CDR3 region has the DNA TGTGCCAGCAGTTTATCCGGGACAGGGGGCTACAATGAGCAGTTCTTC. Protein: CASSLSGTGGYNEQFF. The V gene is TRBV12-3 or TRBV12-4, the J gene TRBJ2-1; TRBD1 matches 11 bases. V dropped 2 bases and J dropped 3; count of bases not matched to a gene: 3. The length of the CDR3 is 16 residues.

This clonotype was detected a few times. The chain couples TRBV20-1 to TRBJ2-5; a possible D gene is TRBD2 (6 bases). The CDR3 runs 14 residues. Germline V gene lookup returns CDR1 DFQATT and CDR2 SNEGSKA (reference sequence). V shed 0 bases and J shed 5 bases, with 13 bases lying between them. The CDR3 bases are TGCAGTGCTAGAGAGGAACTAGCTCGGGAGACCCAGTACTTC. Protein sequence: CSAREELARETQYF.

The chain combines TRBV27 with TRBJ2-2; 8 bases fit TRBD2. The CDR3 loop spans 14 amino acids. Unmatched junction bases numbered 5, after V lost 8 bases and J lost 3 bases. Per the germline V gene, CDR1 is MNHEY and CDR2 is SMNVEV (reference sequence). CDR3 nucleotides: TGTGCCAGCGGATTACTAGCGGACACCGGGGAGCTGTTTTTT. Encoded protein: CASGLLADTGELFF.